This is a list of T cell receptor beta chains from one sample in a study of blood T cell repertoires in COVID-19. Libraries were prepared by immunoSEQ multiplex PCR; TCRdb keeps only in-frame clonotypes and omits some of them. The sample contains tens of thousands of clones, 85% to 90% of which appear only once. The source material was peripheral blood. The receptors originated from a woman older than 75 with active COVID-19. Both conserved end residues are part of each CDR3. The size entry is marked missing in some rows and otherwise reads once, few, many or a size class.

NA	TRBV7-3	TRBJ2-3	CASSSKGADTQYF
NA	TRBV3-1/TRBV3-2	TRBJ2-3	CASSRDRDTQYF
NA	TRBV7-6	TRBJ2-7	CASSLANSGLSYEQYF
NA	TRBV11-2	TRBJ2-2	CASSFLQRNTGELFF
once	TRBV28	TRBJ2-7	CASSLGSGVGEQYF
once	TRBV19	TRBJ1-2	CASSISWQSNYGYTF
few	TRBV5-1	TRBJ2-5	CASRQTGHPLQETQYF
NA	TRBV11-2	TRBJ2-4	CASSLVYENIQYF
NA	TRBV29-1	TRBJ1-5	CSVGDRNNHQHF
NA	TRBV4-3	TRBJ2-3	CASSHYGTDTQYF
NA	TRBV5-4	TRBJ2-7	CASSGRGGSYEQYF
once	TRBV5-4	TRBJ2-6	CASSQREAGANVLTF
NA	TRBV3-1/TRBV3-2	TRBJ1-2	CASSPRPKGQGYTF
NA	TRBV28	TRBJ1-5	CASSYTLDRLQHF
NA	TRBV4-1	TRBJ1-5	CASSPGTGSTTPQHF
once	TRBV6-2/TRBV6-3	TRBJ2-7	CASSPGQWEQYF
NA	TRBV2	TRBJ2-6	CASSPGTGTPGANVLTF
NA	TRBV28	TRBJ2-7	CASSGRLAGGGIYEQYF
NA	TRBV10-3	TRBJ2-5	CAISEEGVVETQYF
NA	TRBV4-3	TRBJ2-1	CASSPSVVREYDEQFF
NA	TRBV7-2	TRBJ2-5	CASSLAHRGETQYF
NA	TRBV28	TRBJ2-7	CASSSYDRVHEQYF
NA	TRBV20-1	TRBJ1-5	CSASPQGSDQPQHF
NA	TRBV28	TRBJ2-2	CASEQGGSTGELFF
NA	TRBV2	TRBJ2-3	CASSESGGPGDTQYF
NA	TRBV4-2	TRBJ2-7	CASSQDPLAGDEQYF
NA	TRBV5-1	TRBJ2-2	CASSLEGAGELFF
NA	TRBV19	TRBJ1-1	CASSPQDRGLVTEAFF
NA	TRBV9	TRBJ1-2	CASSVSGQNLLGGYTF
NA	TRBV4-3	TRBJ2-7	CASSQEAVRYYEQYF
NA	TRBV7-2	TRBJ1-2	CASSPRDRVYGYTF
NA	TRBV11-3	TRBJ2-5	CASSPRVQETQYF
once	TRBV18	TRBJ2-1	CASSRLAGVVYNEQFF
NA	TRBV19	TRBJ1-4	CASSIENRSNEKLFF
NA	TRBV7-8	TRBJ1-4	CASSLKGDATNEKLFF
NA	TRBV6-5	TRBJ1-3	CASTTGGQARNTIYF
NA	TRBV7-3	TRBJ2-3	CASSTGADTQYF
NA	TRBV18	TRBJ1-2	CASSPTTGQNYGYTF
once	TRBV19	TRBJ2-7	CASSIAQNSYEQYF
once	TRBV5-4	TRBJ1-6	CASSLDRGVGSPLHF
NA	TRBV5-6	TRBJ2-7	CASSFVTSGTYEQYF
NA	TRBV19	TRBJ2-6	CASSLTGTPQPGANVLTF
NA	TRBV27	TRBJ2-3	CASRLGGGRTDTQYF
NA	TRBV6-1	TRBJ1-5	CASSEPPGQKHQPQHF
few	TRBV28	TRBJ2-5	CASSTGLAGGQETQYF